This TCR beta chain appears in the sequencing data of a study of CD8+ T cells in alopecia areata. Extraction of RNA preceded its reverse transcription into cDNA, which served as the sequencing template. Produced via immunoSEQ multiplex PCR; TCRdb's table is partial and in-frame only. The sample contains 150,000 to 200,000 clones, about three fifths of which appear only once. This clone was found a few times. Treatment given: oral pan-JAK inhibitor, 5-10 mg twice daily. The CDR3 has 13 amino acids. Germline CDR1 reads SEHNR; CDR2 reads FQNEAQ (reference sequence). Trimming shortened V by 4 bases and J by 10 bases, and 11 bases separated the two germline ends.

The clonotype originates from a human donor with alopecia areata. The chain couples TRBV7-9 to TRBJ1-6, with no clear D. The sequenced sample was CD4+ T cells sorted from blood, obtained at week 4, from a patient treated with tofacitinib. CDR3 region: CASSSNIGSPLHF. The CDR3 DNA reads TGTGCCAGCAGCTCGAACATCGGATCACCCCTCCACTTT.